Below are 32 T cell receptor beta chains sequenced from a single sample in a study of shared clonotypes between healthy human individuals. Terminally differentiated effector memory CD45RA+ cells were left out of the naive CD8 fraction, which was CD45RO-negative and positively selected for CCR7. The protocol was immunoSEQ multiplex PCR, while the TCRdb copy is restricted to in-frame clones and leaves out a portion. The table records about 2 million clones, 85% to 95% of them present only once. What was sequenced was naive CD8+ T cells sorted from blood. Source of these receptors: a man aged 18-30 years in good health.

V usage is TRBV4-1 and J usage is TRBJ2-7; 10 nucleotides align to TRBD1. The CDR3 extends over 16 amino acids. Germline loops: CDR1 MGHRA, CDR2 YSYEKL. V dropped 3 bases and J dropped 4; count of bases not matched to a gene: 9. CDR3 loop: CASSQISGTGVYEQYF. CDR3 bases: TGCGCCAGCAGCCAGATTTCAGGGACAGGGGTTTACGAGCAGTACTTC.

The CDR3 reads CAWSRGVEQFF. The CDR3 bases are TGTGCCTGGAGTCGAGGGGTCGAGCAGTTCTTC. The gene calls are TRBV30 and TRBJ2-1; TRBD1 or TRBD2 may be the D gene (5 bases each). This CDR3 region has 11 residues. Trimming shortened V by 2 bases and J by 10 bases, and 9 bases separated the two germline ends. From germline, CDR1 is GTSNPN and CDR2 SVGIG (reference sequence).

The chain combines TRBV30 with TRBJ2-7; D might be TRBD1 (6 bases). This CDR3 is 11 amino acids long. The germline V and J ends were trimmed by 8 bases and 2 bases, with 10 bases remaining between them. CDR1 GTSNPN and CDR2 SVGIG come from the germline V gene (reference sequence). DNA for the CDR3: TGTGCCCAGGGGCCCACCTACGAGCAGTACTTC. Protein: CAQGPTYEQYF.

The chain links TRBV12-5 to TRBJ2-7, with D uncertain. V was shortened by 1 base and J by 2 bases, with 12 bases between the two germline ends. This CDR3 spans 15 amino acids. Germline-derived CDR1 and CDR2 are LGHNT and FRNRAP. The CDR3 DNA reads as TGTGCTAGTGGTTTGGCAAGGATTTCTCCCTACGAGCAGTACTTC. Translated, it gives CASGLARISPYEQYF.

This clone was seen once. The chain is built from TRBV9 and TRBJ2-5; D ambiguous. The CDR3 is 15 residues long. The germline V and J ends were trimmed by 4 bases and 3 bases, with 16 bases remaining between them. CDR1 is SGDLS, CDR2 YYNGEE, per germline. The CDR3 region is CASSPSGSLEETQYF. As DNA, the CDR3 is TGTGCCAGCAGCCCCTCGGGCTCACTGGAAGAGACCCAGTACTTC.

V is TRBV19 and J is TRBJ1-2; 7 bases are a match to TRBD1. Germline values: CDR1 LNHDA, CDR2 SQIVND (reference sequence). The CDR3 is 15 residues long. The V and J ends lost 3 bases and 3 bases, in that order; junction bases with no gene match: 7. The CDR3 region is CASSIPSGQYYGYTF. Here the CDR3 DNA reads TGTGCCAGTAGTATCCCCTCGGGACAGTACTATGGCTACACCTTC.

The chain carries TRBV7-9 and TRBJ2-1; 8 bases match TRBD1. V shed 3 bases and J 8 bases; nucleotides not matched to a gene: 9. The germline CDR1 and CDR2 sequences are SEHNR and FQNEAQ (reference sequence). CDR3 size: 15 residues. The CDR3 DNA follows: TGTGCCAGCAGCTTCGTATACAGGGGGGAGCATGAGCAGTTCTTC. Translating it yields CASSFVYRGEHEQFF. The whole variable domain, remainder taken from reference TRBV7-9 and TRBJ2-1, is DTGVSQNPRHKITKRGQNVTFRCDPISEHNRLYWYRQTLGQGPEFLTYFQNEAQLEKSRLLSDRFSAERPKGSFSTLEIQRTEQGDSAMYLCASSFVYRGEHEQFFGPGTRLTVL.

This clone occurred once. The rearrangement uses TRBV4-1 and TRBJ1-1; no definite D call. Trimming removed 0 bases at V and 8 bases at J, with 10 bases between. This CDR3 comprises 13 residues. Germline V gene lookup returns CDR1 MGHRA and CDR2 YSYEKL. CDR3 nucleotides: TGCGCCAGCAGCCAAGAACCGCCAGCCGAAGCTTTCTTT. It codes for CASSQEPPAEAFF.

J is TRBJ2-3 and V is TRBV9; D is perhaps TRBD1 or TRBD2 (5 bases each). The CDR3 length is 13 residues. CDR1 and CDR2 from the germline V gene are SGDLS and YYNGEE. V lost 3 bases and J 7 bases, leaving 12 bases between the germline ends. The CDR3 DNA reads TGTGCCAGCAGCGCCGGGACGGAAAATACGCAGTATTTT. It is translated as CASSAGTENTQYF.

J is TRBJ1-1 and V is TRBV5-5, with a tentative D call TRBD1 (5 bases). Trimming removed 2 bases at V and 3 bases at J, with 11 bases between. Germline CDR1 SGHKS, CDR2 YYEKEE (reference sequence). The CDR3 is 14 residues long. In nucleotides, the CDR3 is TGTGCCAGCAGCTTTCCCAGGGAGGACACTGAAGCTTTCTTT. Its translation: CASSFPREDTEAFF.

The chain is built from TRBV28 and TRBJ1-5; D perhaps matches TRBD1 (6 bases). The CDR3 length is 15 residues. CDR1 is MDHEN, CDR2 SYDVKM, per germline. V lost 1 base to trimming and J lost 5 bases, with 12 bases between them. The CDR3 DNA follows: TGTGCCAGCAGTTTATACAACAGGGTGGATCAGCCCCAGCATTTT. Its translation is CASSLYNRVDQPQHF.

This chain uses TRBV18 with TRBJ2-7, with 10 bases matching TRBD1. V dropped 4 bases and J dropped 0; count of bases not matched to a gene: 6. The germline CDR1 and CDR2 sequences are KGHSH and LQKENI. The CDR3 is 16 amino acids. The CDR3 coding sequence is TGTGCCAGCTCACACCGGGACAGGGGCGACTCCTACGAGCAGTACTTC. Protein sequence: CASSHRDRGDSYEQYF. The complete variable domain, with remaining parts taken from reference TRBV18 and TRBJ2-7, reads NAGVMQNPRHLVRRRGQEARLRCSPMKGHSHVYWYRQLPEEGLKFMVYLQKENIIDESGMPKERFSAEFPKEGPSILRIQQVVRGDSAAYFCASSHRDRGDSYEQYFGPGTRLTVT.

The chain employs TRBV19 and TRBJ2-1; the match to TRBD1 covers 7 bases. Germline CDR1 reads LNHDA; CDR2 reads SQIVND (reference sequence). J was trimmed by 4 bases and V by 9 bases; bases with no gene match: 3. This CDR3 spans 12 amino acids. In nucleotides, the CDR3 is TGTGCCAGCAAGACAGGGTACAATGAGCAGTTCTTC. It encodes CASKTGYNEQFF.

The table lists this clone with a few counts. The genes are TRBV6-6 and TRBJ2-7; no clear D. The CDR3 runs to 12 residues. Germline CDR1 is MNHNY and CDR2 is SVGAGI (reference sequence). The V end was cut by 6 bases, the J end by 5 bases, with 11 bases between. CDR3 sequence reads: CASRDPADEQYF. The DNA of the CDR3 is TGTGCCAGCAGAGATCCAGCCGACGAGCAGTACTTC.

This chain links TRBV21-1 with TRBJ2-7. TRBV21-1 is a pseudogene segment. The CDR3 has 16 residues. The CDR3: CASSKEGRPNSYEQYF. CDR3 coding DNA: TGTGCCAGCAGCAAAGAGGGACGGCCGAACTCCTACGAGCAGTACTTC.

The rearrangement uses TRBV2 and TRBJ1-2; perhaps TRBD1 as D (5 bases). Looked up from germline, CDR1 is SNHLY and CDR2 is FYNNEI. The CDR3 extends over 11 amino acids. V was pared by 9 bases and J by 5 bases, with 10 bases between. The CDR3 nucleotides are TGTGCCAGTAAAGGGGATTATGGCTACACCTTC. It encodes CASKGDYGYTF.

The chain has TRBV10-3 and TRBJ2-7, with D unresolved. The V end was cut by 4 bases, the J end by 0 bases, with 16 bases between. The CDR3 has 16 residues. Germline-derived CDR1 and CDR2 are ENHRY and SYGVKD. CDR3 DNA sequence: TGTGCCATCAGTGGAAGTGACGGCCCTAGCTCCTACGAGCAGTACTTC. Translating it yields CAISGSDGPSSYEQYF.

The chain recombines TRBV10-3 with TRBJ1-5; TRBD1 matches at 9 bases. This CDR3 spans 14 amino acids. Germline CDR1 ENHRY, CDR2 SYGVKD. The ends lost 2 bases at V and 7 bases at J; junction bases unmatched: 3. CDR3 protein: CAISEGQGSQPQHF. DNA of the CDR3: TGTGCCATCAGTGAGGGACAGGGGAGCCAGCCCCAGCATTTT.

V gene TRBV6-1 combines with J gene TRBJ2-7; D is unclear. The CDR3 spans 14 residues. Germline-derived CDR1 and CDR2 are MNHNS and SASEGT. V was clipped by 6 bases and J by 0 bases, with 12 bases between them. For the CDR3, the DNA is TGTGCCAGCAGCGTGACCGGGTCCTCCTACGAGCAGTACTTC. Its translation: CASSVTGSSYEQYF.

The V call is TRBV27, the J call TRBJ2-7, with 8 bases that match TRBD1. The CDR3 contains 13 residues. V gave up 6 bases and J gave up 5 bases; unmatched junction bases: 6. CDR1 MNHEY and CDR2 SMNVEV come from the germline V gene (reference sequence). CDR3 residues: CASSLTGDNEQYF. Written as DNA, the CDR3 is TGTGCCAGCAGCCTGACAGGGGACAACGAGCAGTACTTC.

This clone was seen only once. The rearrangement joins TRBV7-6 to TRBJ2-1; D is undetermined. CDR3 size: 13 residues. Germline CDR1 and CDR2: SGHVS and FNYEAQ. V lost 5 bases to trimming and J lost 4 bases, with 9 bases between them. The CDR3: CASSPRPYNEQFF. CDR3 coding DNA: TGTGCCAGCAGCCCCAGGCCGTACAATGAGCAGTTCTTC.

The chain combines TRBV7-9 with TRBJ2-2, with D uncertain. The germline V gene encodes CDR1 SEHNR and CDR2 FQNEAQ (reference sequence). The CDR3 sequence is 13 residues long. Deletions cut 5 bases from V and 5 bases from J, with 9 bases between. CDR3 residues: CASSPQVTGELFF. CDR3 sequence (DNA): TGTGCCAGCAGCCCCCAAGTTACCGGGGAGCTGTTTTTT.

This chain joins TRBV4-3 and TRBJ2-7; TRBD2 agrees at 9 bases. Germline V gene data show CDR1 as LGHNA and CDR2 as YSLEER. V lost 8 bases to trimming and J lost 2 bases; unmatched junction nucleotides: 10. The CDR3 has 15 amino acids. The CDR3 bases are TGCGCCAGCGGTCCACTAGCGGGTGGGCCCTACGAGCAGTACTTC. This encodes CASGPLAGGPYEQYF.

The V call is TRBV7-6, the J call TRBJ2-7; D is unclear. This CDR3 is built from 13 residues. Per the germline V gene, CDR1 is SGHVS and CDR2 is FNYEAQ. V was trimmed by 5 bases and J by 2 bases, leaving 10 bases between them. In DNA form, the CDR3 reads TGTGCCAGCAGCCCTGGATTTGCCTACGAGCAGTACTTC. This encodes CASSPGFAYEQYF.

The chain combines TRBV7-9 with TRBJ2-2; 7 positions agree with TRBD1. The CDR3 length is 15 residues. Germline V gene sequence: CDR1 SEHNR, CDR2 FQNEAQ (reference sequence). V trimming: 0 bases; J trimming: 6 bases; junction bases outside the gene matches: 4. CDR3 in amino acids: CASSLAERGPGELFF. CDR3 bases: TGTGCCAGCAGCTTAGCGGAGAGGGGGCCCGGGGAGCTGTTTTTT. The complete variable domain, with remaining parts taken from reference TRBV7-9 and TRBJ2-2, reads DTGVSQNPRHKITKRGQNVTFRCDPISEHNRLYWYRQTLGQGPEFLTYFQNEAQLEKSRLLSDRFSAERPKGSFSTLEIQRTEQGDSAMYLCASSLAERGPGELFFGEGSRLTVL.

This chain connects TRBV9 to TRBJ2-7; D not resolved. This CDR3 is built from 12 residues. Looked up from germline, CDR1 is SGDLS and CDR2 is YYNGEE. Trimming removed 0 bases from V and 7 bases from J, with 8 bases in between. CDR3 sequence: CASSVDDGEQYF. The CDR3 DNA reads as TGTGCCAGCAGCGTAGACGACGGTGAGCAGTACTTC.

This chain joins TRBV7-9 and TRBJ2-7; TRBD1 aligns across 8 bases. With V trimmed by 4 bases and J by 0 bases, 8 bases remained unmatched. The CDR3 sequence is 16 residues long. Germline loops: CDR1 SEHNR, CDR2 FQNEAQ (reference sequence). The CDR3 coding sequence is TGTGCCAGCAGCTCCTTAGGGACAGGAGCCTCCTACGAGCAGTACTTC. Its translation: CASSSLGTGASYEQYF. Combining the CDR3 with reference TRBV7-9 and TRBJ2-7 gives the whole variable domain DTGVSQNPRHKITKRGQNVTFRCDPISEHNRLYWYRQTLGQGPEFLTYFQNEAQLEKSRLLSDRFSAERPKGSFSTLEIQRTEQGDSAMYLCASSSLGTGASYEQYFGPGTRLTVT.

The genes are TRBV7-9 and TRBJ2-5, with 7 bases fitting TRBD2. Germline V CDR1 and CDR2: SEHNR, FQNEAQ (reference sequence). This CDR3 region has 15 residues. Unmatched junction bases numbered 6, after V lost 5 bases and J lost 0 bases. In DNA form, the CDR3 reads TGTGCCAGCAGCCCGTTTCTAGCGGACCAAGAGACCCAGTACTTC. Translating gives CASSPFLADQETQYF.

The CDR3 sequence: CASLDRAGELFF. DNA of the CDR3: TGTGCCAGTTTGGACAGGGCCGGGGAGCTGTTTTTT. The chain is built from TRBV19 and TRBJ2-2; TRBD1 aligns across 8 bases. CDR3 length: 12 residues. Germline-derived CDR1 and CDR2 are LNHDA and SQIVND (reference sequence). V lost 8 bases and J lost 6; bases outside the gene matches: 2. The variable domain in full, with the rest retrieved from reference TRBV19 and TRBJ2-2, is DGGITQSPKYLFRKEGQNVTLSCEQNLNHDAMYWYRQDPGQGLRLIYYSQIVNDFQKGDIAEGYSVSREKKESFPLTVTSAQKNPTAFYLCASLDRAGELFFGEGSRLTVL.

The genes are TRBV5-1 and TRBJ2-7; TRBD2 is a possible D gene (7 bases). Germline V gene data show CDR1 as SGHRS and CDR2 as YFSETQ. This CDR3 has 14 residues. V lost 5 bases and J 2 bases, leaving 14 bases between the germline ends. The CDR3 sequence is CASSRGGEAYEQYF. The CDR3 DNA sequence: TGCGCCAGCAGTAGGGGGGGTGAGGCCTACGAGCAGTACTTC.

The chain carries TRBV11-2 and TRBJ2-7; D is possibly TRBD1 or TRBD2 (5 bases each). Germline V gene sequence: CDR1 SGHAT, CDR2 FQNNGV. Trimming cost V 5 bases and J 2 bases, with 16 bases left between them. This CDR3 is 15 amino acids long. For the CDR3, the DNA is TGTGCCAGCAGCATTCCCGGGGCGGGCACCTACGAGCAGTACTTC. The encoded protein is CASSIPGAGTYEQYF.

This clone has just one count. The chain is built from TRBV5-1 and TRBJ2-7; no clear D. Trimming took 4 bases from V and 5 from J, leaving 10 bases between them. Germline assignment: CDR1 SGHRS and CDR2 YFSETQ. This CDR3 has 12 residues. The CDR3 reads CASSPGVHEQYF. Here the CDR3 DNA reads TGCGCCAGCAGCCCGGGCGTCCACGAGCAGTACTTC.